The text below deals with one T cell receptor (beta chain). CDR3 size: 12 residues. V was pared by 4 bases and J by 1 base, with 7 bases between. The germline CDR1 and CDR2 sequences are GTSNPN and SVGIG (reference sequence). Sequencing was performed with immunoSEQ multiplex PCR; in TCRdb, only in-frame clones are kept and a portion is missing. This table has 300,000 to 450,000 clones, more than 75% appearing once. The data originate from a study of blood T cell repertoires in COVID-19. Participants had their cohort set by participant-reported clinical history. The clonotype comes from a man between 40 and 49 years old in a cohort exposed to, infected with or recovered from COVID-19 (not recorded which). The chain joins TRBV30 to TRBJ1-1; D is perhaps TRBD1 (5 bases). The material sequenced was PBMCs or T cells enriched from blood (not recorded which). The CDR3 loop reads CAWTQGNTEAFF. The CDR3 DNA reads TGTGCCTGGACTCAGGGGAACACTGAAGCTTTCTTT.